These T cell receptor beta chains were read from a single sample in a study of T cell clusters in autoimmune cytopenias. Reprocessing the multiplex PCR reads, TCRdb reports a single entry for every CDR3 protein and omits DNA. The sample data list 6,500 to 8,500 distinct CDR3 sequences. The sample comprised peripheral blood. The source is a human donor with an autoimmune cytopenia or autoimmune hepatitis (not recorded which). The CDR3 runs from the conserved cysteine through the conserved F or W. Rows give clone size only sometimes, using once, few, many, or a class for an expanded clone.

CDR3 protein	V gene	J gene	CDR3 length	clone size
CASSTRTGSTGELFF	TRBV19	TRBJ2-2	15	medium-sized
CASSLGASGTNEQFF	TRBV5-5	TRBJ2-1	15	medium-sized
CATSRDRSETQYF	TRBV15	TRBJ2-5	13	medium-sized
CASSPWTAKAFF	TRBV12-3/TRBV12-4	TRBJ1-1	12	-
CASSLRTVNQPQHF	TRBV7-9	TRBJ1-5	14	-
CASSPLGQGSEQYF	TRBV18	TRBJ2-7	14	-
CSARGGVPQPQHF	TRBV20-1	TRBJ1-5	13	-
CASSLVGAYNEQFF	TRBV7-9	TRBJ2-1	14	medium-sized
CATTTPSYEQYF	TRBV24-1	TRBJ2-7	12	-
CASSSQGMVTEAFF	TRBV12-3/TRBV12-4	TRBJ1-1	14	medium-sized
CSARVPGTANQPQHF	TRBV20-1	TRBJ1-5	15	-
CASKSTGTTTNEKLFF	TRBV30	TRBJ1-4	16	-
CASSMGRDRAYEQYF	TRBV19	TRBJ2-7	15	medium-sized
CASSLGAGGGGEQYF	TRBV7-6	TRBJ2-7	15	medium-sized
CSVDGGQNIYGYTF	TRBV29-1	TRBJ1-2	14	medium-sized
CASSVVGQGAAEQFF	TRBV9	TRBJ2-1	15	-
CASSDSNRVRTNEQFF	TRBV6-4	TRBJ2-1	16	-
CASSLGGGYGYTF	TRBV12-3/TRBV12-4	TRBJ1-2	13	-
CASKSDVFAERGRSYEQYF	TRBV6-5	TRBJ2-7	19	-
CSVRTSGGSYEQYF	TRBV29-1	TRBJ2-7	14	medium-sized
CASSSRGAHNEQFF	TRBV5-5	TRBJ2-1	14	medium-sized
CASTPGLPEAFF	TRBV19	TRBJ1-1	12	medium-sized
CASSPRAWVQPQHF	TRBV7-6	TRBJ1-5	14	medium-sized
CASRPRGAGGDTQYF	TRBV5-4	TRBJ2-3	15	-
CASSLELAGARFGYNEQFF	TRBV5-4	TRBJ2-1	19	medium-sized
CSVGWYNEQFF	TRBV29-1	TRBJ2-1	11	medium-sized
CASSDRGRTEAFF	TRBV6-1	TRBJ1-1	13	-
CASSYGATPILSYEQYF	TRBV6-2/TRBV6-3	TRBJ2-7	17	medium-sized
CSVEGEARSYNEQFF	TRBV29-1	TRBJ2-1	15	medium-sized
CASSLQGNQPQHF	TRBV6-5	TRBJ1-5	13	-
CSVLLFGGAGKTQYF	TRBV29-1	TRBJ2-5	15	medium-sized
CASSRQATNEKLFF	TRBV27	TRBJ1-4	14	-
CASSTGGQESDYGYTF	TRBV18	TRBJ1-2	16	medium-sized
CSVGPGQGSIQYF	TRBV29-1	TRBJ2-4	13	medium-sized
CASSQGRVNSPLHF	TRBV14	TRBJ1-6	14	medium-sized
CASSPPGGQGAEAFF	TRBV18	TRBJ1-1	15	-
CASSRAGGGIQYF	TRBV14	TRBJ2-4	13	-
CARTTGTTYNTGELFF	TRBV27	TRBJ2-2	16	medium-sized
CAWRSNTEAFF	TRBV30	TRBJ1-1	11	-
CASSLEGTLTF	TRBV7-6	TRBJ1-2	11	medium-sized
CASSAWDSTDTQYF	TRBV19	TRBJ2-3	14	medium-sized
CATSRGRTLDNEQFF	TRBV15	TRBJ2-1	15	medium-sized
CASSLVLAGRNEQFF	TRBV5-1	TRBJ2-1	15	-
CASSPQSPYEQYF	TRBV18	TRBJ2-7	13	medium-sized
CASSFGQNTDTQYF	TRBV5-6	TRBJ2-3	14	-
CSAAQGRTYEQYF	TRBV20-1	TRBJ2-7	13	-
CASSSFVRASTDTQYF	TRBV19	TRBJ2-3	16	medium-sized
CASSLPPKYEQYF	TRBV12-3/TRBV12-4	TRBJ2-7	13	-
CASSLEPPLAGGYNEQFF	TRBV5-5	TRBJ2-1	18	medium-sized
CATSDSRTGNQETQYF	TRBV24-1	TRBJ2-5	16	-
CASSSTSSSTDTQYF	TRBV11-1	TRBJ2-3	15	-
CASSLGGSANTGELFF	TRBV7-9	TRBJ2-2	16	-
CASSPGAGAAGGQFF	TRBV12-3/TRBV12-4	TRBJ2-1	15	-
CASSRGGARTGELFF	TRBV14	TRBJ2-2	15	-
CASSPPRAGSGANVLTF	TRBV12-3/TRBV12-4	TRBJ2-6	17	medium-sized
CASSQVLGEKLFF	TRBV18	TRBJ1-4	13	-